This entry lists 31 T cell receptor beta chains sequenced from one sample in a study of CD8+CD57+ T cells in acquired aplastic anemia. Genomic DNA, the template, was used for profiling of the TCR beta VDJ and CDR3. TCRdb re-analysed the reads in MiXCR, keeping a single row per CDR3 protein. In the table there are approximately 170,000 distinct CDR3 sequences, about half of which are singletons. The sequenced sample consisted of sorted CD4+, CD8+, or CD8+CD57+ T cells (not recorded which) from PBMCs. Receptors were obtained from a human donor in good health, serving as a control.

This rearrangement joins TRBV7-2 to TRBJ2-7; D gene ambiguous. This CDR3 spans 14 amino acids. V lost 4 bases and J lost 6, with 16 bases in between. From germline, CDR1 is SGHTA and CDR2 FQGNSA. CDR3 DNA sequence: TGTGCCAGCAGCTCCGGCACTCCCCCCTGCGAGCAGTACTTC. Its protein product is CASSSGTPPCEQYF.

This clonotype was seen many times. CDR3 DNA sequence: TGTGCCAGCCAAAAATCAGGGACAGCAAATTCACCCCTCCACTTT. Protein: CASQKSGTANSPLHF. J is TRBJ1-6 and V is TRBV19, with 7 nucleotides matching TRBD1. The CDR3 consists of 15 residues. From germline, CDR1 is LNHDA and CDR2 SQIVND (reference sequence). The V and J ends lost 9 bases and 7 bases, in that order; junction bases with no gene match: 12.

This clonotype was seen many times. The gene calls are TRBV2 and TRBJ2-3; D gene unclear. V lost 6 bases and J 3 bases, leaving 13 bases between the germline ends. This CDR3 spans 14 amino acids. Per the germline V gene, CDR1 is SNHLY and CDR2 is FYNNEI. The CDR3 loop is CASRRTWGTDTQYF. The CDR3, as DNA: TGTGCCAGCAGAAGGACGTGGGGAACAGATACGCAGTATTTT.

This clonotype was observed at least ten times. V gene TRBV19 combines with J gene TRBJ1-5, with 12 bases fitting TRBD1. The length of the CDR3 is 14 residues. With 5 bases clipped from V and 5 bases from J, the junction kept 1 base outside the gene matches. Germline assignment: CDR1 LNHDA and CDR2 SQIVND (reference sequence). CDR3 DNA sequence: TGTGCCAGTAGTGGGACAGGGGGCTATCAGCCCCAGCATTTT. Translation: CASSGTGGYQPQHF.

This clonotype occurred a few times. V usage is TRBV7-2 and J usage is TRBJ2-7; D possibly corresponds to TRBD2 (6 bases). Trimming removed 1 base at V and 2 bases at J, with 12 bases between. The CDR3 covers 15 residues. The germline V gene encodes CDR1 SGHTA and CDR2 FQGNSA. In DNA, the CDR3 is TGTGCCAGCAGCTTAGAGAAGCGGGCCACCTACGAGCAGTACTTC. Translation gives CASSLEKRATYEQYF.

V usage is TRBV7-9 and J usage is TRBJ2-3; D remains ambiguous. The germline V gene encodes CDR1 SEHNR and CDR2 FQNEAQ (reference sequence). The germline V and J ends were trimmed by 4 bases and 4 bases, with 6 bases remaining between them. The CDR3 extends over 12 amino acids. The CDR3 bases are TGTGCCAGCAGCTGGGTCTCAGATACGCAGTATTTT. It codes for CASSWVSDTQYF.

The V call is TRBV7-3, the J call TRBJ2-6; D not resolved. The germline V gene has CDR1 SGHTA and CDR2 FQGTGA. V was trimmed by 6 bases and J by 3 bases, leaving 9 bases between them. This CDR3 has 14 amino acids. The CDR3 loop reads CASSPPYGANVLTF. In nucleotides, the CDR3 is TGTGCCAGCAGTCCCCCGTATGGGGCCAACGTCCTGACTTTC.

A remark on this clonotype: This may come from a read error, since a much larger clone is one base off. This rearrangement joins TRBV10-3 to TRBJ2-7; D remains unclear. The CDR3 loop spans 16 amino acids. Trimming cost V 5 bases and J 0 bases, with 17 bases left between them. The V gene's germline CDR1 is ENHRY and CDR2 SYGVKD. The CDR3 nucleotides read TGTGCCATCAGTTATAAGGCAGACGTCTTCTCCTACGAGCAGTACTTC. This gives the protein CAISYKADVFSYEQYF.

The genes are TRBV9 and TRBJ2-5; D possibly corresponds to TRBD1 (7 bases). The germline V gene encodes CDR1 SGDLS and CDR2 YYNGEE. CDR3 length: 15 amino acids. V gave up 1 base and J gave up 7 bases, with 17 bases separating them. The CDR3, as DNA: TGTGCCAGCAGCGTACAAGGGGGCGAGGGAGGGACCCAGTACTTC. Its translation: CASSVQGGEGGTQYF.

This clonotype was seen many times. The DNA for the CDR3 is TGTGCCAGCAGCCACGGGACTACCTCCTCCTACGAGCAGTACTTC. It translates to CASSHGTTSSYEQYF. The V gene is TRBV4-2, the J gene TRBJ2-7, with 7 bases identical to TRBD2. In germline, CDR1 is LGHNA, CDR2 YNFKEQ. V dropped 3 bases and J dropped 0; count of bases not matched to a gene: 5. The CDR3 is 15 amino acids.

Comment on this clonotype: A read error may produce the germline difference seen at one junction end. The chain is built from TRBV15 and TRBJ2-5; D unresolved. Germline V CDR1 and CDR2: LNHNV, YYDKDF (reference sequence). CDR3 length equals 11 residues. The CDR3 coding sequence is TGTGCCAGCAGCTACCATTATGAGCAGTACTTC. It encodes CASSYHYEQYF.

The V and J genes are TRBV7-3 and TRBJ2-1; no definite D call. This CDR3 has 13 residues. The germline V gene has CDR1 SGHTA and CDR2 FQGTGA. Trimming pared 4 bases from V and 6 bases from J, leaving 10 bases between. This CDR3 reads CASSYGVFNEQFF. The CDR3 DNA follows: TGTGCCAGCAGCTACGGAGTCTTCAATGAGCAGTTCTTC.

Many counts were recorded for this clonotype. The chain is built from TRBV19 and TRBJ1-5, with TRBD1 matching over 10 bases. The CDR3 extends over 15 amino acids. V shed 6 bases, J shed 5 bases, and the junction held 7 bases outside the gene matches. From germline, CDR1 is LNHDA and CDR2 SQIVND (reference sequence). In DNA, the CDR3 is TGTGCCAGTAGGACGGGACAGGGGAGGTATCAGCCCCAGCATTTT. It encodes CASRTGQGRYQPQHF.

A note on this clonotype: This may arise from a read error, as a much more abundant clone is one base away. The genes are TRBV25-1 and TRBJ1-5; D remains ambiguous. CDR3 length: 13 residues. Germline V CDR1 and CDR2: MGHDK, SYGVNS. V gave up 6 bases and J gave up 0 bases, with 6 bases separating them. In DNA form, the CDR3 reads TGTGCCAGCAGGGAGAATAGCAATCAGCCCCAGCATTTT. Its protein product is CASRENSNQPQHF.

This clonotype was detected a few times. This chain links TRBV10-2 with TRBJ2-7; 7 nucleotides align to TRBD2. Unmatched junction bases numbered 5, after V lost 2 bases and J lost 1 base. CDR3 length: 15 amino acids. Germline-derived CDR1 and CDR2 are WSHSY and SAAADI. DNA for the CDR3: TGCGCCAGCAGTGAGCCTAGCGGAGCTTCCTACGAGCAGTACTTC. Translation: CASSEPSGASYEQYF.

The rearrangement joins TRBV5-1 to TRBJ1-5, with no clear D. Trimming took 7 bases from V and 3 from J, leaving 8 bases between them. CDR1 is SGHRS and CDR2 is YFSETQ in the germline V gene. This CDR3 comprises 12 residues. The CDR3 loop is CASRGDNQPQHF. The CDR3 region has the DNA TGCGCCAGCCGGGGAGACAATCAGCCCCAGCATTTT.

In this sample, this clonotype turned up once. This rearrangement joins TRBV24-1 to TRBJ1-2; 9 nucleotides match TRBD1. The CDR3 has 16 residues. The germline gives CDR1 KGHDR, CDR2 SFDVKD. V lost 2 bases and J lost 2; bases outside the gene matches: 5. The CDR3 DNA is TGTGCCACCAGTGATTCCTCGACAGGGGGGAACTATGGCTACACCTTC. Amino acid sequence: CATSDSSTGGNYGYTF.

This clonotype was seen repeatedly, ten times or more. The chain links TRBV7-2 to TRBJ2-1; D could derive from TRBD1 or TRBD2 (6 bases each). Trimming removed 1 base at V and 0 bases at J, with 10 bases between. Germline values: CDR1 SGHTA, CDR2 FQGNSA. There are 16 residues in the CDR3. The CDR3 DNA reads as TGTGCCAGCAGCTTAGGAGGGGGGATCTCCTACAATGAGCAGTTCTTC. Its protein product is CASSLGGGISYNEQFF.

This clonotype was found many times. The rearrangement uses TRBV12-3 or TRBV12-4 and TRBJ2-3, with 11 bases fitting TRBD2. This CDR3 is built from 16 residues. The ends lost 4 bases at V and 2 bases at J; junction bases unmatched: 5. The DNA for the CDR3 is TGTGCCAGCAGTTATTCTAGCGGGGGGCTCACAGATACGCAGTATTTT. This translates into CASSYSSGGLTDTQYF.

V is TRBV7-6 and J is TRBJ1-3; tentatively, D is TRBD1 (6 bases). The germline V gene has CDR1 SGHVS and CDR2 FNYEAQ. This CDR3 contains 14 residues. V dropped 7 bases and J dropped 0 bases, with 10 bases sitting between them. CDR3 residues: CASTPRGSGNTIYF. The CDR3 nucleotides are TGTGCCAGCACGCCCAGGGGCTCTGGAAACACCATATATTTT. The full variable domain, completed using reference TRBV7-6 and TRBJ1-3, is GAGVSQSPRYKVTKRGQDVALRCDPISGHVSLYWYRQALGQGPEFLTYFNYEAQQDKSGLPNDRFSAERPEGSISTLTIQRTEQRDSAMYRCASTPRGSGNTIYFGEGSWLTVV.

This clonotype was observed many times. DNA for the CDR3: TGTGCCAGCAGTCGGGACAGGGGGAATTCACCCCTCCACTTT. Translation: CASSRDRGNSPLHF. The chain employs TRBV6-5 and TRBJ1-6; 11 nucleotides match TRBD1. V lost 5 bases to trimming and J lost 7 bases; unmatched junction nucleotides: 1. Germline V gene data show CDR1 as MNHEY and CDR2 as SVGAGI. This CDR3 spans 14 amino acids.

Turning to this clonotype: One junction end disagrees with the germline gene, perhaps due to a read error. The chain uses TRBV7-3 and TRBJ2-7; D is undetermined. Germline V gene data show CDR1 as SGHTA and CDR2 as FQGTGA. This CDR3 spans 14 amino acids. CDR3 sequence: CASSQVWVGNEQYF. The CDR3 nucleotides are TGCGCCAGCAGCCAAGTATGGGTTGGGAACGAGCAGTACTTC.

CDR3 nucleotide sequence: TGTGCCAGCGGCGGTAGCTACGAGCAGTACTTC. This gives the protein CASGGSYEQYF. The J gene is TRBJ2-7, the V gene TRBV9; D unclear. The V gene lost 7 bases and the J gene lost 3 bases, with 8 bases spanning the gap. The germline V gene has CDR1 SGDLS and CDR2 YYNGEE. CDR3 length: 11 amino acids.

This clonotype was detected a few times. The rearrangement links TRBV10-1 to TRBJ1-2, with 11 nucleotides matching TRBD1. The CDR3 spans 13 residues. Germline V gene lookup returns CDR1 WNHNN and CDR2 SYGVQD (reference sequence). With V trimmed by 4 bases and J by 8 bases, 3 bases remained unmatched. Written as DNA, the CDR3 is TGCGCCAGCAGTGGGACAGGGGGCGAGGGCTACACCTTC. Amino acid sequence: CASSGTGGEGYTF.

This clonotype was seen at least ten times. This chain joins TRBV6-4 and TRBJ2-2; D is ambiguous. Germline loops: CDR1 MRHNA, CDR2 SNTAGT. This CDR3 contains 13 residues. Trimming removed 4 bases at V and 2 bases at J, with 5 bases between. This chain's CDR3 is CASSAVNTGELFF. In nucleotides, the CDR3 is TGTGCCAGCAGTGCAGTTAACACCGGGGAGCTGTTTTTT.

Turning to this clonotype: One base away lies a much larger clone, so this may be a sequencing read error. V is TRBV5-1 and J is TRBJ1-1; D not resolved. CDR1 and CDR2 from the germline V gene are SGHRS and YFSETQ. Trimming took 4 bases from V and 5 from J, leaving 12 bases between them. This CDR3 is 13 amino acids long. CDR3 loop: CASSHQRRTEAFF. The CDR3 DNA sequence: TGCGCCAGCAGCCATCAACGGAGGACTGAAGCTTTCTTT.

J is TRBJ2-5 and V is TRBV7-9, with 7 bases identical to TRBD1. The CDR3 runs to 14 residues. V dropped 5 bases and J dropped 4; count of bases not matched to a gene: 7. CDR1 is SEHNR, CDR2 FQNEAQ, per germline (reference sequence). Here the CDR3 DNA reads TGTGCCAGCAGCCCACCGGGACAGCCAGAGACCCAGTACTTC. Protein product: CASSPPGQPETQYF.

V and J are TRBV7-2 and TRBJ1-1; no clear D gene. This CDR3 spans 12 amino acids. Germline CDR1 and CDR2: SGHTA and FQGNSA. Trimming took 5 bases from V and 10 from J, leaving 14 bases between them. In nucleotides, the CDR3 is TGTGCCAGCAGCGGGAATGGGATAGGAGCTTTCTTT. It yields the protein CASSGNGIGAFF.

By its share, this clonotype is medium-sized. The chain has TRBV7-8 and TRBJ2-6; D gene uncertain. CDR3 length: 13 residues. V was cut by 6 bases and J by 1 base, with 4 bases left in between. CDR1 and CDR2 (germline): SGHVS, FQNEAQ. The CDR3 DNA follows: TGTGCCAGCAGACCGTCTGGGGCCAACGTCCTGACTTTC. Translation gives CASRPSGANVLTF.

The V call is TRBV6-2 or TRBV6-3, the J call TRBJ1-5; perhaps TRBD1 as D (6 bases). This CDR3 contains 16 residues. Germline values: CDR1 MNHEY, CDR2 SVGEGT. Trimming removed 4 bases from V and 1 base from J, with 14 bases in between. CDR3 nucleotide sequence: TGTGCCAGCAGTTCGTTCGGGGGGACAAGCAATCAGCCCCAGCATTTT. It translates to CASSSFGGTSNQPQHF.

There are many counts of this clonotype. This chain links TRBV12-3 or TRBV12-4 with TRBJ1-5, with D uncertain. There are 16 residues in the CDR3. The ends were cut back, 7 bases at V and 5 bases at J, with 21 bases in the middle. CDR3 sequence reads: CASTRGGGYLDQPQHF. The CDR3 DNA follows: TGTGCCAGCACGCGAGGAGGTGGGTACCTGGATCAGCCCCAGCATTTT.